These 27 T cell receptor beta chains were sequenced from one sample in a study of high-grade serous ovarian cancer treatment subgroups. Only in-frame clones appear in the TCRdb table, and some are missing; sequencing was by immunoSEQ multiplex PCR. The table has about 2,800 clones, about 70% seen once; the top ten hold 4.5% to 5%. Tumor samples were taken before definitive surgery or chemotherapy. The sample consisted of tumor tissue. Every receptor here comes from a human donor with high-grade serous ovarian cancer.

The rearrangement joins TRBV9 to TRBJ2-2; TRBD1 aligns across 12 bases. The V and J ends lost 0 bases and 7 bases, in that order; junction bases with no gene match: 4. CDR3 length equals 16 residues. Germline V gene sequence: CDR1 SGDLS, CDR2 YYNGEE. The CDR3 DNA follows: TGTGCCAGCAGCGTAGCCGGGACAGGGGGCATCGGGGAGCTGTTTTTT. Translated: CASSVAGTGGIGELFF.

V is TRBV7-3 and J is TRBJ2-7; no definite D call. V was trimmed by 5 bases and J by 2 bases, leaving 13 bases between them. Germline V lookup: CDR1 SGHTA, CDR2 FQGTGA. This CDR3 region has 14 residues. The CDR3 nucleotides are TGTGCCAGCAGCACCTGGGCAGGCGCCTACGAGCAGTACTTC. This codes for CASSTWAGAYEQYF.

The J gene is TRBJ1-4, the V gene TRBV18, with D tentatively TRBD1 (5 bases). Germline CDR1 is KGHSH and CDR2 is LQKENI. Trimming pared 6 bases from V and 4 bases from J, leaving 12 bases between. The CDR3 consists of 14 residues. The CDR3 DNA is TGTGCCAGCTCGATACTCAGGGATAATGAAAAACTGTTTTTT. It translates to CASSILRDNEKLFF.

The chain combines TRBV5-1 with TRBJ2-1; 8 nucleotides line up with TRBD1. V lost 5 bases, J lost 0 bases, and 10 bases stayed unmatched. CDR1 and CDR2 (germline): SGHRS, YFSETQ. The CDR3 is 17 amino acids. The CDR3 protein is CASRHLEDRGSYNEQFF. The DNA of the CDR3 is TGCGCCAGCAGGCACTTAGAAGACAGGGGCTCCTACAATGAGCAGTTCTTC.

This clone is classed as large. The CDR3 DNA reads TGCGCCAGCAGCCAATCAACAGGGGTGCCCAATACTTATGGCTACACCTTC. Translating gives CASSQSTGVPNTYGYTF. The chain employs TRBV4-1 and TRBJ1-2, with TRBD1 matching 7 bases. The CDR3 is made up of 17 amino acids. V lost 2 bases, J lost 5 bases, and 14 bases stayed unmatched. Looked up from germline, CDR1 is MGHRA and CDR2 is YSYEKL.

This chain joins TRBV29-1 and TRBJ1-2, with a weak D call TRBD1 (5 bases). With 5 bases removed from V and 6 bases from J, the gap between germline ends came to 16 bases. The CDR3 totals 13 residues. Germline assignment: CDR1 SQVTM and CDR2 ANQGSEA. In DNA form, the CDR3 reads TGCAGCGTTTATGTGGGGGGAGCCCATGGCTACACCTTC. Translating gives CSVYVGGAHGYTF. The variable domain in full, completed from reference TRBV29-1 and TRBJ1-2, reads SAVISQKPSRDICQRGTSLTIQCQVDSQVTMMFWYRQQPGQSLTLIATANQGSEATYESGFVIDKFPISRPNLTFSTLTVSNMSPEDSSIYLCSVYVGGAHGYTFGSGTRLTVV.

V and J are TRBV7-3 and TRBJ2-3; 8 bases are a match to TRBD2. V was pared by 2 bases and J by 3 bases, with 4 bases of the junction left unmatched. Germline CDR1 SGHTA, CDR2 FQGTGA. The CDR3 is 15 residues long. The CDR3 reads CASSLGPGGTDTQYF. CDR3 bases: TGTGCCAGCAGCTTAGGCCCGGGAGGGACAGATACGCAGTATTTT.

This chain uses TRBV7-9 with TRBJ2-5; D is perhaps TRBD1 (6 bases). The CDR3 runs to 17 residues. Germline CDR1 is SEHNR and CDR2 is FQNEAQ (reference sequence). V lost 5 bases, J lost 1 base, and 20 bases lay in between. CDR3 bases: TGTGCCAGCAGCCCGCGCCCGACAGGACCGTTCCAAGAGACCCAGTACTTC. It translates to CASSPRPTGPFQETQYF.

The chain joins TRBV15 to TRBJ1-1, with unresolved D. Germline V lookup: CDR1 LNHNV, CDR2 YYDKDF (reference sequence). This CDR3 is 15 amino acids long. V was trimmed by 0 bases and J by 10 bases, leaving 18 bases between them. The CDR3 DNA reads as TGTGCCACCAGCAGAGATAGGGTCCTGACGCGGGGAGCTTTCTTT. Translation gives CATSRDRVLTRGAFF.

This clone has only a few counts. The rearrangement joins TRBV27 to TRBJ1-5; no firm D call. Trimming left V 2 bases short and J 1 base short, with 0 bases between. Germline V gives CDR1 MNHEY, CDR2 SMNVEV (reference sequence). CDR3 length: 12 residues. In nucleotides, the CDR3 is TGTGCCAGCAGTTTAAGCAATCAGCCCCAGCATTTT. As protein: CASSLSNQPQHF.

The gene calls are TRBV11-2 and TRBJ2-7; D tentatively fits TRBD1 or TRBD2 (5 bases each). Germline-derived CDR1 and CDR2 are SGHAT and FQNNGV. Trimming removed 5 bases from V and 1 base from J, with 21 bases in between. The CDR3 has 17 amino acids. The CDR3 DNA follows: TGTGCCAGCAGCCTCGGTAGAGGGGAAACCCAGTCCTACGAGCAGTACTTC. Amino acid sequence: CASSLGRGETQSYEQYF.

This rearrangement joins TRBV10-3 to TRBJ2-1, with 7 bases lining up with TRBD2. The trim removed 0 bases at V and 2 bases at J, leaving 4 bases unmatched. The CDR3 is 16 amino acids. Germline V gives CDR1 ENHRY, CDR2 SYGVKD. The CDR3 loop is CAISESTSVAYNEQFF. CDR3 DNA: TGTGCCATCAGTGAGTCCACTAGCGTAGCCTACAATGAGCAGTTCTTC.

The chain is built from TRBV6-6 and TRBJ2-5, with D hard to call. Per the germline V gene, CDR1 is MNHNY and CDR2 is SVGAGI (reference sequence). The V end lost 0 bases, the J end lost 5 bases, and 13 bases lay between the germline ends. This CDR3 comprises 15 residues. The DNA of the CDR3 is TGTGCCAGCAGTTACTCGCTAGGTTCTGGGGAGACCCAGTACTTC. Amino acid sequence: CASSYSLGSGETQYF.

J is TRBJ2-7 and V is TRBV10-3; D is unclear. CDR1 and CDR2 (germline): ENHRY, SYGVKD. The CDR3 totals 14 residues. Trimming cost V 8 bases and J 1 base, with 15 bases left between them. The CDR3 protein is CAIASPKDSYEQYF. CDR3 coding DNA: TGTGCCATCGCCAGCCCAAAGGATTCCTACGAGCAGTACTTC.

The chain is built from TRBV7-2 and TRBJ2-7; 7 bases agree with TRBD2. The J segment lost 5 bases and the V segment lost 1 base, leaving 8 bases of the junction unmatched. CDR3 length: 15 amino acids. Germline V gene lookup returns CDR1 SGHTA and CDR2 FQGNSA. The CDR3 DNA reads as TGTGCCAGCAGCTTAGGTGTGAACGGGGGGAACGAGCAGTACTTC. It encodes CASSLGVNGGNEQYF.

The chain couples TRBV15 to TRBJ2-7; TRBD1 matches 8 bases. CDR3 size: 16 residues. V gave up 0 bases and J gave up 5 bases; unmatched junction bases: 9. Germline loops: CDR1 LNHNV, CDR2 YYDKDF (reference sequence). The CDR3 nucleotides read TGTGCCACCAGCAGAGAAACAGGGACAGGTTTTAACGAGCAGTACTTC. This encodes CATSRETGTGFNEQYF.

The chain combines TRBV10-1 with TRBJ1-4; possible D gene TRBD1, 5 bases. There are 13 residues in the CDR3. The V gene's germline CDR1 is WNHNN and CDR2 SYGVQD (reference sequence). V dropped 4 bases and J dropped 5 bases, with 8 bases sitting between them. The CDR3 is CASSGQPNEKLFF. The DNA for the CDR3 is TGCGCCAGCAGTGGACAGCCGAATGAAAAACTGTTTTTT.

The rearrangement uses TRBV18 and TRBJ1-1; 7 bases are shared with TRBD1. Per germline, CDR1 KGHSH and CDR2 LQKENI. The CDR3 has 14 amino acids. V lost 3 bases, J lost 0 bases, and 1 base stayed unmatched. The CDR3, as DNA: TGTGCCAGCTCACCGGGACAGATGAACACTGAAGCTTTCTTT. It yields the protein CASSPGQMNTEAFF.

The genes are TRBV27 and TRBJ2-7; D call uncertain. Germline CDR1 reads MNHEY; CDR2 reads SMNVEV (reference sequence). With 2 bases removed from V and 2 bases from J, the gap between germline ends came to 7 bases. This CDR3 is built from 13 residues. The CDR3 region is CASSLAGPYEQYF. CDR3 nucleotide sequence: TGTGCCAGCAGTTTAGCTGGGCCCTACGAGCAGTACTTC.

The sample holds one count of this clone. The chain is built from TRBV18 and TRBJ2-7; D not resolved. The V end lost 6 bases, the J end lost 2 bases, and 8 bases lay between the germline ends. Germline V CDR1 and CDR2: KGHSH, LQKENI. The CDR3 sequence is 12 residues long. CDR3: CASSSDPYEQYF. CDR3 nucleotides: TGTGCCAGCTCTTCAGATCCCTACGAGCAGTACTTC.

The gene calls are TRBV15 and TRBJ2-3; 7 bases map to TRBD2. This CDR3 has 15 residues. The germline CDR1 and CDR2 sequences are LNHNV and YYDKDF (reference sequence). Losses at the gene ends were 5 bases for V and 2 bases for J; bases not matched to a gene: 7. CDR3 region: CATSERGGPTDTQYF. CDR3 DNA sequence: TGTGCCACCAGCGAACGCGGGGGACCCACAGATACGCAGTATTTT.

This clone occurred a few times. This CDR3 is CANGGPNQPQHF. The CDR3 DNA reads TGTGCCAACGGGGGGCCGAATCAGCCCCAGCATTTT. V is TRBV7-3 and J is TRBJ1-5; TRBD1 is a possible D gene (6 bases). Germline CDR1 is SGHTA and CDR2 is FQGTGA. The CDR3 length is 12 residues. The V and J ends lost 10 bases and 4 bases respectively, with 11 bases between them.

The chain recombines TRBV5-1 with TRBJ2-5; 7 bases fit TRBD1. This CDR3 spans 12 amino acids. Germline V lookup: CDR1 SGHRS, CDR2 YFSETQ. Unmatched junction bases numbered 1, after V lost 7 bases and J lost 1 base. CDR3 sequence: CASGTAQETQYF. The CDR3 DNA follows: TGCGCCAGCGGGACAGCCCAAGAGACCCAGTACTTC. Combining the CDR3 with reference TRBV5-1 and TRBJ2-5 gives the whole variable domain KAGVTQTPRYLIKTRGQQVTLSCSPISGHRSVSWYQQTPGQGLQFLFEYFSETQRNKGNFPGRFSGRQFSNSRSEMNVSTLELGDSALYLCASGTAQETQYFGPGTRLLVL.

The chain recombines TRBV19 with TRBJ1-5; D remains unclear. Looked up from germline, CDR1 is LNHDA and CDR2 is SQIVND (reference sequence). The CDR3 sequence is 16 residues long. The V gene lost 4 bases and the J gene lost 1 base, with 14 bases spanning the gap. The CDR3 reads CASSKNGGLSNQPQHF. The CDR3 DNA follows: TGTGCCAGTAGTAAAAACGGAGGTCTAAGCAATCAGCCCCAGCATTTT. Using reference TRBV19 and TRBJ1-5 for the parts outside the CDR3, the full variable domain is DGGITQSPKYLFRKEGQNVTLSCEQNLNHDAMYWYRQDPGQGLRLIYYSQIVNDFQKGDIAEGYSVSREKKESFPLTVTSAQKNPTAFYLCASSKNGGLSNQPQHFGDGTRLSIL.

The chain combines TRBV6-6 with TRBJ1-6, with no clear D. Germline assignment: CDR1 MNHNY and CDR2 SVGAGI (reference sequence). The CDR3 length is 15 residues. Trimming took off 2 bases at V and 4 bases at J, with 9 bases between the two ends. The chain's CDR3 is CASSYGRDYNSPLHF. CDR3 sequence (DNA): TGTGCCAGCAGTTACGGCCGAGATTATAATTCACCCCTCCACTTT.

The chain combines TRBV2 with TRBJ2-6; D is ambiguous. The germline V and J ends were trimmed by 6 bases and 4 bases, with 4 bases remaining between them. CDR3 length: 12 residues. Germline CDR1 and CDR2: SNHLY and FYNNEI. The CDR3 sequence is CASSPGANVLTF. CDR3 DNA sequence: TGTGCCAGCAGCCCCGGGGCCAACGTCCTGACTTTC.

Here the CDR3 reads CSVSGEREQFF. In nucleotides, the CDR3 is TGCAGCGTTTCCGGGGAAAGGGAGCAGTTCTTC. This chain connects TRBV29-1 to TRBJ2-1; possibly TRBD2 for D (5 bases). Trimming shortened V by 5 bases and J by 10 bases, and 12 bases separated the two germline ends. The length of the CDR3 is 11 residues. The germline CDR1 and CDR2 sequences are SQVTM and ANQGSEA.